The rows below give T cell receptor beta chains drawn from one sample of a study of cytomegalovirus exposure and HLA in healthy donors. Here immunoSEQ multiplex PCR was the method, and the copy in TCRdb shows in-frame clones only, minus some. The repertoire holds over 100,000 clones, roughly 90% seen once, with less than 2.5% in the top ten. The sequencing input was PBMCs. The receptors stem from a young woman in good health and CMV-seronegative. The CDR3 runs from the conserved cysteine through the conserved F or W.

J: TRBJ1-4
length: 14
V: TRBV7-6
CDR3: CASSLDRGREKLFF

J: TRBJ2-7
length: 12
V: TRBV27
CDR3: CASSSQGLEQYF

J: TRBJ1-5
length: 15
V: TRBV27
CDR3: CASSNGGGYNQPQHF

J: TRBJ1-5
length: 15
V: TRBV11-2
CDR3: CASSSTGVSNQPQHF

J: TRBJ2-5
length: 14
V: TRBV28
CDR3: CASSFGSGRETQYF

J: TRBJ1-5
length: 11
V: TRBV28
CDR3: CASQGNQPQHF

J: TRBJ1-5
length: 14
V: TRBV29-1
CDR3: CSVTTGEASMPQHF

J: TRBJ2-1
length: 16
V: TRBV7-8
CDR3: CASSLLDIPVGYEQFF

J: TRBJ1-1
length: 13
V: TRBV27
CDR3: CASSLVENTEAFF

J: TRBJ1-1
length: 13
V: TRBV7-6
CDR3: CASSSGGNTEAFF

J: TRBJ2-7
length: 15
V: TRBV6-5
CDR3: CASRLTSLASYEQYF

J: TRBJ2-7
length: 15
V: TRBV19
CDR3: CASTGGGQGSYEQYF

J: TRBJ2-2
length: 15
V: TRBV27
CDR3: CASRTSKGGTGELFF

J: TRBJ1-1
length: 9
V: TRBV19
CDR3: CATRREAFF

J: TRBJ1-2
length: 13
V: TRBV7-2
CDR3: CATTKEDLGGYTF

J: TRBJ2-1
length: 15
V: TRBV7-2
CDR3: CASSLEGGPYNEQFF

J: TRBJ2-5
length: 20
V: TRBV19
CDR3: CASSIAPPAGDWALQETQYF

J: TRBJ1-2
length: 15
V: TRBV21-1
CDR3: CASSKGGQGAIGYTF

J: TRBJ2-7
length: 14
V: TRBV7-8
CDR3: CASSLWPGTYEQYF

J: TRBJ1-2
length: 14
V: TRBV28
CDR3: CASSPGTGGYGYTF

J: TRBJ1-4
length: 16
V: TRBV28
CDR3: CASSLNSGVQNEKLFF

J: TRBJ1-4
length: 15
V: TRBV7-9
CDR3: CASSFSGGTNEKLFF

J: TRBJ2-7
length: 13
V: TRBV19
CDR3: CASSFTAGLEQYF

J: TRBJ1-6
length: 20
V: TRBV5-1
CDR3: CASSNVPGQGPSSYNSPLHF

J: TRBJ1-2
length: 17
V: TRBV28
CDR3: CASSLWVGGANFYGYTF

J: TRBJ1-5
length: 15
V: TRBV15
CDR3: CATSSVGGRARAQHF

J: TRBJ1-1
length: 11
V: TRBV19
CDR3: CASSTYTEAFF

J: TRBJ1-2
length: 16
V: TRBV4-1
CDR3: CASSHTGAPASGGYTF

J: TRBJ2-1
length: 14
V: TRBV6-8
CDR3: CASPYRGGDNEQFF

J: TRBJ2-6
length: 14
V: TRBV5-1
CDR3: CASSLEGSGDVLTF

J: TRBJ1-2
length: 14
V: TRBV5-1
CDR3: CASSRPETGLGYTF

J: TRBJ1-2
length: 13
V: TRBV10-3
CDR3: CAISLQGNYGYTF

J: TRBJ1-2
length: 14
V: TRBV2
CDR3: CASSLTGANYGYTF

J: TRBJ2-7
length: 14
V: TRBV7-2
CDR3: CASSPSRGIHEQYF

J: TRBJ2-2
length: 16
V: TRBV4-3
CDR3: CASSQVLAGSTGELFF

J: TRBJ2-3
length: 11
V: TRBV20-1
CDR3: CSAPNADTQYF

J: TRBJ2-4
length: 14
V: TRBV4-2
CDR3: CASSQDSQGHIQYF

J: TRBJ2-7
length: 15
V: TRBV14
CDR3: CASSQGTGAFYEQYF

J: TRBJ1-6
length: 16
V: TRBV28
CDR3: CASSSALQGSYSPLHF

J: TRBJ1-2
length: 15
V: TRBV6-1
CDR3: CASSEAEDRDYGYTF

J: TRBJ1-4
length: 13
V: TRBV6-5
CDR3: CASRPLGDEKLFF

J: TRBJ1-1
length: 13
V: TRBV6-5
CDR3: CASRSVRGTEAFF

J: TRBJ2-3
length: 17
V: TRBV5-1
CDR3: CASSRGGPGGYTDTQYF

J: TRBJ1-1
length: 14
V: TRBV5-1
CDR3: CASSLQGAETEAFF

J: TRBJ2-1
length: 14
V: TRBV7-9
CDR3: CASSIRQGSNEQFF

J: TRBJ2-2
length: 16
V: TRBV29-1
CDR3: CSVEIAGQGVAGELFF

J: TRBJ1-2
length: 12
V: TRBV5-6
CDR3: CASSSAGYGYTF

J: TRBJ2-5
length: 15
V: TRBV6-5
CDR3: CASGKQGRPQETQYF

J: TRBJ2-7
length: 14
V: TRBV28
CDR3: CASRTETSPHEQYF

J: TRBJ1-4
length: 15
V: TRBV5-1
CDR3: CASSSEGAGNEKLFF

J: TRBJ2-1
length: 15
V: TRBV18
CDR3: CASSADRAIANEQFF

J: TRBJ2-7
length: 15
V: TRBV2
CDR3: CASSEWDRDSYEQYF

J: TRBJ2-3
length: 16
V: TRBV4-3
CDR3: CASSPTPASGADTQYF

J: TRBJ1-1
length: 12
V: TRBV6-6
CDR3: CASSDSYTEAFF

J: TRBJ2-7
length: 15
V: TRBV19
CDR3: CASSPKTSGSYEQYF